One TCR beta chain is described in this entry. It lacks a known antigen. Per-base quality was not reported, and no clone a single base away is much larger than it. The donors were healthy, HIV-negative adults with no recently reported acute infections or vaccinations. Only Caucasian adults living in Nashville, Tennessee, USA were represented among the donors. CD4+ T cells were enriched through magnetic negative selection, after which naive cells were positively selected on CD45RA and the remaining negative fraction served as the memory subset. Blood was obtained by leukapheresis, after which PBMCs were separated by Ficoll-Histopaque density gradient centrifugation and cryopreserved in liquid nitrogen vapor phase. Purity and quantity of every magnetically sorted T cell population were checked by analytical flow cytometry. Genomic DNA was isolated from every sorted fraction and measured by UV absorbance on a Nanodrop 2000c.

Using the deep immunoSEQ assay, TCR CDR3 regions were amplified from genomic DNA by multiplex PCR. For each cell subset, the extracted genomic DNA was distributed evenly across all wells of several immunoSEQ 96-well plates, and each plate served as one replicate. For sorted subsets, around 200 ng genomic DNA, equal to about 30,000 T cell genomes, was loaded into each replicate PCR. Purified libraries were measured with a Qubit 3.0 fluorometer, size-checked on a Bioanalyzer 2100, and measured again with the KAPA Library Quantification kit. Every immunoSEQ 96-well plate was sequenced on a separate single-read 150-cycle Illumina NextSeq 550 flow cell. The study's processing was this. The immunoSEQ output contained only junctional sequences without quality scores, so filtering could not match that applied to full-length reads. Sequences were annotated with PyIR, a Python wrapper for IgBLAST v1.9, and V/J genes and CDR3 were assigned using IMGT germline references. Reads were removed for weak V/J assignments (E-value above 1e-6), missing CDR3, stop codons, out-of-frame junctions, or ambiguous translated residues. A V3J clonotype was defined by an identical inferred V gene, J gene, and CDR3 amino acid sequence. To compute the percentage overlap between repertoires, the number of shared unique clonotypes was divided by the size of the smaller repertoire. RTK rarefaction, the Chao1 estimator, and Recon v2.1 estimates of unobserved clonotypes were used to assess repertoire richness. Generation probabilities were computed with OLGA for all TCRbeta clonotypes obtained by the gDNA method from several donors. Not all clones reach the TCRdb copy of this immuneACCESS table, which keeps in-frame sequences only. Checked studies attribute under half of the gap to unresolved V genes and leave the rest unexplained. For V, J and clone size, that table is used; D and trimming come from the DNA. Here the sample has roughly 1,000,000 clones; around 82% occur a single time. The ten biggest clones cover roughly 0.65% of the sample.

The data are from a study of shared clonotypes between healthy human individuals (dated by TCRdb to 2018 to 2020). Background for the entire study: The cohort included a few men and a couple of women between 18 and 49 years of age. For each donor, CD4 naive and CD4 memory were each run on three plates, CD8 naive on two plates, and CD8 memory on one plate. To estimate repertoire size and how much clonotype sharing occurs between individuals, the study deeply sequenced the blood TCR repertoires of about five healthy adults. To increase sequencing depth and limit assay-specific biases, TCR repertoire library preparation and sequencing were carried out by different laboratories using diverse techniques. Leukapheresis yielded between about 0.94 and 8.9 billion PBMCs per donor.

Measured from the cysteine to the phenylalanine, the CDR3 is 13 residues long. The retained sequence is limited to the CDR3, 39 bases, with the frame set at the first base. At the junction V is shortened by 1 base and J by 9 bases, with 10 bases in between. The germline V gene gives CDR1 as SGHVS and CDR2 as FNYEAQ. General findings and caveats noted by the study authors: Compared with non-shared clonotypes, the clonotypes found in all four sorted-subset donors had higher generation probabilities. Because the study included a small number of donors, the genetic and exposure-history diversity represented was limited. When several donors were compared, the shared fraction of clonotypes was roughly 5% for naive CD4, around 3.5% for naive CD8, roughly 2.5% for memory CD4, and about 0.36% for memory CD8. Naive subsets generally had larger estimated clonotype richness than memory subsets. Rarefaction of sorted-subset datasets indicated incomplete sequencing despite the large sequencing depth. Sampling was restricted to blood, and TCR repertoires in tissues likely differ from the TCR repertoires found in blood. Pairwise subsampling indicated that sequencing depth was expected to affect the degree of clonotype sharing among donors.

Sequencing was done on a sample of memory CD4+ T cells from PBMCs. Per the publication, the cell subset or site label means: CD45RA-negative fraction. In this chain, TRBV7-6 is recombined with TRBJ1-3; TRBD1 is possibly the D segment (5 matching bases). The TCR was taken from a man aged 18 to 35 in good health. Some clones in this sample may be carry-over from other donors' samples. CDR3 sequence: CASSLGVQGTIYF. The DNA sequence reads TGTGCCAGCAGCTTAGGGGTCCAGGGCACCATATATTTT.